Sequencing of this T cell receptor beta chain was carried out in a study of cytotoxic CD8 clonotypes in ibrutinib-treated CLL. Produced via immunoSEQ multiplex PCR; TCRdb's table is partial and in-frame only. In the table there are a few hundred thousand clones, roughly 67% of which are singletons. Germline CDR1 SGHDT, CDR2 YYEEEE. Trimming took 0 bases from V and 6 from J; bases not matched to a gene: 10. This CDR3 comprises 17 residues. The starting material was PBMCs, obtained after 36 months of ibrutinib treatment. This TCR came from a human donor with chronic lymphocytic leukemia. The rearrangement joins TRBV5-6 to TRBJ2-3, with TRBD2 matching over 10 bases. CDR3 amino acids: CASSLGLAGVKADTQYF. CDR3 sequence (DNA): TGTGCCAGCAGCTTGGGGCTAGCGGGGGTGAAAGCTGATACGCAGTATTTT.